The 21 T cell receptor beta chains below all came from one sample that was sequenced in a study of T cell clonotyping in hematopoietic cell transplantation. TCRdb's table, derived via immunoSEQ multiplex PCR, lists solely in-frame clones and lacks some. Found here are 15,000 to 20,000 clones, approximately 85% of them singletons; the top ten hold roughly 8%. Noted time point: recipient sample about 28 days before transplant, after cytoreduction. This material consisted of peripheral blood mononuclear cells, taken before stem cell transplant. The source is a man over 45 with acute myeloid leukemia. Some clones in this sample may be carry-over from other donors' samples.

This sequence joins TRBV7-8 and TRBJ2-7, with D uncertain. The CDR3 runs to 13 residues. From germline, CDR1 is SGHVS and CDR2 FQNEAQ. The germline V and J ends were trimmed by 1 base and 5 bases, with 9 bases remaining between them. CDR3 loop: CASSLEVKNEQYF. CDR3 nucleotide sequence: TGTGCCAGCAGCTTAGAGGTAAAGAACGAGCAGTACTTC. The variable domain in full, with the rest retrieved from reference TRBV7-8 and TRBJ2-7, is GAGVSQSPRYKVAKRGQDVALRCDPISGHVSLFWYQQALGQGPEFLTYFQNEAQLDKSGLPSDRFFAERPEGSVSTLKIQRTQQEDSAVYLCASSLEVKNEQYFGPGTRLTVT.

The rearrangement uses TRBV5-6 and TRBJ1-6; D remains ambiguous. Germline V gene data show CDR1 as SGHDT and CDR2 as YYEEEE. The CDR3 length is 14 residues. Trimming shortened V by 0 bases and J by 5 bases, and 6 bases separated the two germline ends. The CDR3 reads CASSLVAHNSPLHF. CDR3 DNA: TGTGCCAGCAGCTTGGTCGCGCATAATTCACCCCTCCACTTT.

This chain joins TRBV15 and TRBJ2-1; the match to TRBD1 covers 8 bases. The CDR3 is 14 residues long. Germline assignment: CDR1 LNHNV and CDR2 YYDKDF (reference sequence). V shed 0 bases and J 15 bases; nucleotides not matched to a gene: 10. The CDR3 reads CATSRDRGQGEAFF. For the CDR3, the DNA is TGTGCCACCAGCAGAGACCGCGGACAGGGCGAGGCGTTCTTC.

The gene calls are TRBV5-1 and TRBJ2-3, with 8 bases fitting TRBD1. This CDR3 has 15 amino acids. V trimming: 1 base; J trimming: 0 bases; junction bases outside the gene matches: 1. Germline V gives CDR1 SGHRS, CDR2 YFSETQ. The CDR3 nucleotides are TGCGCCAGCAGCTTGACAGGGGGAAGCACAGATACGCAGTATTTT. As protein: CASSLTGGSTDTQYF.

CDR3 protein: CASRLSALLFF. CDR3 coding DNA: TGTGCCAGCAGACTCTCGGCCTTACTGTTTTTT. The chain carries TRBV5-8 and TRBJ1-4; D is undetermined. CDR3 length: 11 amino acids. V lost 5 bases to trimming and J lost 13 bases, with 12 bases between them. CDR1 and CDR2 from the germline V gene are SGHTS and YDEGEE.

V is TRBV7-2 and J is TRBJ1-2, with 7 bases aligning to TRBD1. The germline gives CDR1 SGHTA, CDR2 FQGNSA. The junction had 7 bases not matched to a gene; V was cut back by 5 bases and J by 4 bases. This CDR3 spans 14 amino acids. The CDR3 DNA is TGTGCCAGCAGCCGACGACAGGGACCCTATGGCTACACCTTC. It is translated as CASSRRQGPYGYTF.

V usage is TRBV10-2 and J usage is TRBJ1-2; 7 bases are a match to TRBD1. Germline trimming cut 4 bases from V and 3 bases from J; bases unmatched to any gene: 5. This CDR3 region has 14 residues. CDR1 WSHSY and CDR2 SAAADI come from the germline V gene. DNA of the CDR3: TGCGCCAGCAGTGGGGACAGAAACTACTATGGCTACACCTTC. Translation: CASSGDRNYYGYTF.

The CDR3 DNA reads TGTGCCAGCAGCTTAGGGACAGTCTATGGCTACACCTTC. Its protein product is CASSLGTVYGYTF. The chain combines TRBV7-9 with TRBJ1-2; TRBD1 is a possible D gene (6 bases). V lost 1 base, J lost 4 bases, and 7 bases lay in between. Germline V lookup: CDR1 SEHNR, CDR2 FQNEAQ (reference sequence). The CDR3 has 13 residues. The entire variable domain, with the rest obtained from reference TRBV7-9 and TRBJ1-2, is as follows: DTGVSQNPRHKITKRGQNVTFRCDPISEHNRLYWYRQTLGQGPEFLTYFQNEAQLEKSRLLSDRFSAERPKGSFSTLEIQRTEQGDSAMYLCASSLGTVYGYTFGSGTRLTVV.

The rearrangement uses TRBV14 and TRBJ1-1; D remains ambiguous. Trimming pared 2 bases from V and 5 bases from J, leaving 12 bases between. Germline values: CDR1 SGHDN, CDR2 FVKESK. The CDR3 has 14 residues. CDR3 residues: CASSQNVRGTEAFF. In DNA form, the CDR3 reads TGTGCCAGCAGCCAAAATGTGCGGGGAACTGAAGCTTTCTTT.

This chain connects TRBV19 to TRBJ1-5; possible D gene TRBD1, 6 bases. The V gene's germline CDR1 is LNHDA and CDR2 SQIVND (reference sequence). Trimming shortened V by 6 bases and J by 6 bases, and 15 bases separated the two germline ends. This CDR3 is 14 amino acids long. The CDR3 reads CASSDQGRAQPQHF. CDR3 sequence (DNA): TGTGCCAGTAGCGACCAGGGGAGAGCTCAGCCCCAGCATTTT.

This clone has a handful of counts. The V and J genes are TRBV11-2 and TRBJ2-3; D is uncertain. Germline CDR1 and CDR2: SGHAT and FQNNGV. This CDR3 has 16 amino acids. The V gene lost 5 bases and the J gene lost 1 base, with 16 bases spanning the gap. CDR3 bases: TGTGCCAGCAGCCCAGGACCCAACATCGGCACAGATACGCAGTATTTT. It codes for CASSPGPNIGTDTQYF.

V gene TRBV5-1 combines with J gene TRBJ1-1; a weak D match, TRBD1 (5 bases). Germline assignment: CDR1 SGHRS and CDR2 YFSETQ. V gave up 2 bases and J gave up 1 base, with 18 bases separating them. The CDR3 consists of 17 residues. CDR3 DNA: TGCGCCAGCAGCTTACCCATGGGGGGTCTGAGGAACACTGAAGCTTTCTTT. Translating it yields CASSLPMGGLRNTEAFF.

V is TRBV7-9 and J is TRBJ1-2, with D maybe TRBD1 (5 bases). Germline-derived CDR1 and CDR2 are SEHNR and FQNEAQ (reference sequence). The CDR3 loop spans 15 amino acids. The ends were cut back, 0 bases at V and 9 bases at J, with 17 bases in the middle. The CDR3, as DNA: TGTGCCAGCAGCTTAGCCACAGGAAGTTCTTCAAGCTACACCTTC. Amino acids: CASSLATGSSSSYTF.

The chain has TRBV9 and TRBJ1-2; TRBD1 aligns across 10 bases. The CDR3 contains 14 residues. Germline CDR1 and CDR2: SGDLS and YYNGEE. The trim removed 2 bases at V and 5 bases at J, leaving 3 bases unmatched. In nucleotides, the CDR3 is TGTGCCAGCAGCGTCCCGGGACAGGGGTATGGCTACACCTTC. Its protein is CASSVPGQGYGYTF.

V gene TRBV18 combines with J gene TRBJ1-4; D not resolved. The CDR3 is 15 amino acids. V shed 0 bases and J shed 4 bases, with 9 bases lying between them. Germline V lookup: CDR1 KGHSH, CDR2 LQKENI. The DNA for the CDR3 is TGTGCCAGCTCACCACCCCCGGGAAGTAATGAAAAACTGTTTTTT. Its protein is CASSPPPGSNEKLFF. Drawing the rest from reference TRBV18 and TRBJ1-4, the complete variable domain is NAGVMQNPRHLVRRRGQEARLRCSPMKGHSHVYWYRQLPEEGLKFMVYLQKENIIDESGMPKERFSAEFPKEGPSILRIQQVVRGDSAAYFCASSPPPGSNEKLFFGSGTQLSVL.

The rearrangement uses TRBV5-1 and TRBJ2-7, with D maybe TRBD1 (6 bases). The V end lost 3 bases, the J end lost 3 bases, and 16 bases lay between the germline ends. The CDR3 contains 15 residues. The germline CDR1 and CDR2 sequences are SGHRS and YFSETQ. The CDR3 loop is CASSWTSGTSYEQYF. CDR3 bases: TGCGCCAGCAGCTGGACCTCCGGGACAAGCTACGAGCAGTACTTC.

The rearrangement links TRBV4-3 to TRBJ2-3; tentatively, D is TRBD2 (5 bases). Looked up from germline, CDR1 is LGHNA and CDR2 is YSLEER. The V and J ends lost 6 bases and 2 bases respectively, with 12 bases between them. There are 14 residues in the CDR3. The CDR3 loop is CASSRGDYTDTQYF. For the CDR3, the DNA is TGCGCCAGCAGTCGGGGAGACTACACAGATACGCAGTATTTT.

The chain is built from TRBV4-1 and TRBJ2-7, with D perhaps matching TRBD1 (5 bases). V lost 4 bases and J lost 2, with 12 bases in between. CDR3 length: 14 residues. Germline V gene lookup returns CDR1 MGHRA and CDR2 YSYEKL. DNA of the CDR3: TGCGCCAGCAGCCCTGCGACAGTGACCTACGAGCAGTACTTC. The encoded protein is CASSPATVTYEQYF.

The gene calls are TRBV5-8 and TRBJ1-5; unclear D gene. This CDR3 is built from 12 residues. CDR1 and CDR2 (germline): SGHTS, YDEGEE. The V end lost 5 bases, the J end lost 8 bases, and 11 bases lay between the germline ends. Here the CDR3 reads CASSWVGEPQHF. The CDR3, as DNA: TGTGCCAGCAGTTGGGTCGGCGAGCCCCAGCATTTT.

The chain has TRBV18 and TRBJ2-6; TRBD1 agrees at 10 bases. This CDR3 spans 17 amino acids. V gave up 5 bases and J gave up 0 bases; unmatched junction bases: 4. Germline lookup yields CDR1 KGHSH and CDR2 LQKENI. The CDR3 sequence is CASSDRGPNSGANVLTF. In DNA, the CDR3 is TGTGCCAGCTCAGACAGGGGGCCGAACTCTGGGGCCAACGTCCTGACTTTC.

The chain joins TRBV10-3 to TRBJ1-5; 8 bases fit TRBD1. The germline V gene encodes CDR1 ENHRY and CDR2 SYGVKD. The length of the CDR3 is 18 residues. V shed 2 bases and J 2 bases; nucleotides not matched to a gene: 11. The CDR3 is CAISEPSRGQGGNQPQHF. The CDR3 nucleotides are TGTGCCATCAGTGAGCCATCCAGGGGGCAGGGCGGCAATCAGCCCCAGCATTTT.